The rows below give T cell receptor beta chains drawn from one sample of a study of graft-versus-host responses after intestinal transplantation. Measured with immunoSEQ multiplex PCR; TCRdb has only the in-frame clones, and not every one. The repertoire includes 15,000 to 20,000 clones, under 75% of them detected once, and about 8.8% sits in the top ten. The sequencing used ileum tissue, collected approximately 20 days after intestinal transplant. Receptors were obtained from a human patient who received an intestinal transplant, so some T cells may come from the graft donor. Each CDR3 is given with its conserved first and last residue. The order of the fields is clone size, D gene, V gene, J gene, CDR3 DNA, CDR3 protein. The D gene is left open where the match is weak. Where a row states a size, it is once, few, many or the class of an expanded clone; other rows omit it.

size: .
D: .
V: TRBV6-5
J: TRBJ1-1
DNA: TGTGCCAGCTTACAGGGTGCAGGGACTGAAGCTTTCTTT
CDR3: CASLQGAGTEAFF

size: few
D: .
V: TRBV11-3
J: TRBJ2-7
DNA: TGTGCCAGCAGCTTAGGACGGGACTACGAGCAGTACTTC
CDR3: CASSLGRDYEQYF

size: .
D: .
V: TRBV5-1
J: TRBJ2-7
DNA: TGCGCCAGCAGCTTGCATGACCTGAGGGCCTACGAGCAGTACTTC
CDR3: CASSLHDLRAYEQYF

size: .
D: .
V: TRBV6-6
J: TRBJ1-5
DNA: TGTGCCAGCAGGCTTTACAGGGAGAGCCAGCCCCAGCATTTT
CDR3: CASRLYRESQPQHF

size: once
D: TRBD1
V: TRBV4-3
J: TRBJ1-2
DNA: TGCGCCAGCAGCCTAGGGACAGGGTACTATGGCTACACCTTC
CDR3: CASSLGTGYYGYTF

size: .
D: TRBD1
V: TRBV25-1
J: TRBJ2-7
DNA: TGTGCCAGCAGTGAATATGGCAGGGGGCCCTACGAGCAGTACTTC
CDR3: CASSEYGRGPYEQYF

size: .
D: .
V: TRBV7-6
J: TRBJ1-2
DNA: TGTGCCAGCAGCTTAGTCCCAGGGACAATGCTTGGCTACACCTTC
CDR3: CASSLVPGTMLGYTF

size: .
D: .
V: TRBV5-1
J: TRBJ1-1
DNA: TGCGCCAGCAGGCTGGCCGGAGAGAACACTGAAGCTTTCTTT
CDR3: CASRLAGENTEAFF

size: .
D: .
V: TRBV7-6
J: TRBJ2-7
DNA: TGTGCCAGCAGCCCCGACGTCCGAGGGAACGACCAGTACTTC
CDR3: CASSPDVRGNDQYF

size: .
D: TRBD2
V: TRBV5-1
J: TRBJ2-7
DNA: TGCGCCAGCAGAACGATGACTAGCGGGAGCGAGCAGTACTTC
CDR3: CASRTMTSGSEQYF

size: .
D: .
V: TRBV7-9
J: TRBJ1-4
DNA: TGTGCCAGCAGCTTGGACAGCCTTAATGAAAAACTGTTTTTT
CDR3: CASSLDSLNEKLFF

size: .
D: .
V: TRBV7-9
J: TRBJ2-7
DNA: TGTGCCAGCAGCTCACTAGACTCCTACGAGCAGTACTTC
CDR3: CASSSLDSYEQYF

size: .
D: TRBD2
V: TRBV28
J: TRBJ2-5
DNA: TGTGCCAGCAGTCTATATAGCGGGGGAACCCAAGAGACCCAGTACTTC
CDR3: CASSLYSGGTQETQYF

size: .
D: .
V: TRBV4-1
J: TRBJ2-7
DNA: TGCGCCAGCAGCCAAGTAACAGGGGGGGACTACGAGCAGTACTTC
CDR3: CASSQVTGGDYEQYF

size: .
D: .
V: TRBV28
J: TRBJ2-1
DNA: TGTGCCAGCAGTTTACCACCTTTCGAGATAAGAGTTTCCTACAATGAGCAGTTCTTC
CDR3: CASSLPPFEIRVSYNEQFF

size: .
D: TRBD1
V: TRBV5-1
J: TRBJ1-6
DNA: TGCGCCAGCAGCTTGGCCAGGGGGCTTGGGGGTTCACCCCTCCACTTT
CDR3: CASSLARGLGGSPLHF

size: .
D: .
V: TRBV2
J: TRBJ2-7
DNA: TGTGCCAGCAGTGACATAGCCGATGCCTACGAGCAGTACTTC
CDR3: CASSDIADAYEQYF

size: .
D: .
V: TRBV30
J: TRBJ1-2
DNA: TGTGCCTGGAGTGTTGTGACGGGTCGCTACACCTTC
CDR3: CAWSVVTGRYTF

size: .
D: .
V: TRBV19
J: TRBJ2-2
DNA: TGTGCCAGTAGTCCGGGATTGGGAACCGGGGAGCTGTTTTTT
CDR3: CASSPGLGTGELFF

size: .
D: .
V: TRBV28
J: TRBJ1-2
DNA: TGTGCCAGCACCATTCTCAAGACAGCATCAGCCTACTATGGCTACACCTTC
CDR3: CASTILKTASAYYGYTF

size: .
D: .
V: TRBV6-1
J: TRBJ1-5
DNA: TGTGCCAGCAGTGAACGGGGTAGAGGCAATCAGCCCCAGCATTTT
CDR3: CASSERGRGNQPQHF

size: .
D: TRBD2
V: TRBV10-3
J: TRBJ2-5
DNA: TGTGCCATCAGCAAAACCACACTAGCGCGGGGGGAGACCCAGTACTTC
CDR3: CAISKTTLARGETQYF

size: once
D: .
V: TRBV11-2
J: TRBJ1-3
DNA: TGTGCCAGCAGCTCAAGCCCCTCTGGAAACACCATATATTTT
CDR3: CASSSSPSGNTIYF

size: .
D: .
V: TRBV6-5
J: TRBJ2-7
DNA: TGTGCCAGCAGTTCAATTTTTAGTGGGAGGTCCTACGAGCAGTACTTC
CDR3: CASSSIFSGRSYEQYF

size: .
D: .
V: TRBV4-3
J: TRBJ2-7
DNA: TGCGCCAGCAGCCAAGCCTATGCAGGGGGGACCTACGAGCAGTACTTC
CDR3: CASSQAYAGGTYEQYF

size: .
D: TRBD2
V: TRBV5-1
J: TRBJ2-7
DNA: TGCGCCAGCAGCTTGATAAGCGGGGGGCCCCTCTACGAGCAGTACTTC
CDR3: CASSLISGGPLYEQYF

size: .
D: TRBD1
V: TRBV4-1
J: TRBJ1-1
DNA: TGCGCCAGCAGCCAAGTTGAGGGGGCGCGGGTAGCTTTCTTT
CDR3: CASSQVEGARVAFF

size: .
D: .
V: TRBV10-3
J: TRBJ1-1
DNA: TGTGCCATCAGTGAGTTACAGGGCGAGAAAGGGAACACTGAAGCTTTCTTT
CDR3: CAISELQGEKGNTEAFF

size: .
D: TRBD2
V: TRBV4-1
J: TRBJ2-2
DNA: TGCGCCAGCAGCCAAGATGTCCCGGTTGGTCCGAGACTAGCGGGAGTCACTGGGGAGCTGTTTTTT
CDR3: CASSQDVPVGPRLAGVTGELFF

size: .
D: .
V: TRBV4-1
J: TRBJ1-5
DNA: TGCGCCAGCAGCCAATTCTGGGGCCCGATTGCCAGCAATCAGCCCCAGCATTTT
CDR3: CASSQFWGPIASNQPQHF

size: .
D: .
V: TRBV28
J: TRBJ2-3
DNA: TGTGCCAGCAGTTCCGGCGTCGGGGGACGAGGCACAGATACGCAGTATTTT
CDR3: CASSSGVGGRGTDTQYF

size: .
D: .
V: TRBV13
J: TRBJ2-1
DNA: TGTGCCAGCAGCTTAGAGGCTGGCGGGACCTACAATGAGCAGTTCTTC
CDR3: CASSLEAGGTYNEQFF

size: .
D: TRBD2
V: TRBV11-2
J: TRBJ2-1
DNA: TGTGCCAGCAGCTTAGGGACTAGCAAGATGAATGAGCAGTTCTTC
CDR3: CASSLGTSKMNEQFF

size: .
D: TRBD2
V: TRBV7-8
J: TRBJ2-1
DNA: TGTGCCAGCAGCTTCCCCCGGGAGGGCGCCTACAATGAGCAGTTCTTC
CDR3: CASSFPREGAYNEQFF

size: .
D: .
V: TRBV7-3
J: TRBJ1-2
DNA: TGTGCCAGCAGCATAACCCCAGGGGCAACAAGTGGCTACACCTTC
CDR3: CASSITPGATSGYTF